The clone carrying this T cell receptor beta chain was seen just once. Its antigen is not identified. Sample barcodes and UMIs were carried by the TCR alpha and TCR beta cDNA libraries that 5'RACE generated with constant-segment primers. TCRdb re-analysed the 5' RACE reads in MiXCR, keeping a single row per CDR3 protein. Among over 500,000 distinct CDR3 sequences listed, roughly 17% were seen once. The CDR3 runs to 18 residues. Germline V gene lookup returns CDR1 LNHDA and CDR2 SQIVND (reference sequence). Deletions cut 2 bases from V and 3 bases from J, with 22 bases between. The data stem from a study of T-cell memory formation after mild COVID-19. Study-wide background: Largely, the TCR clusters proved donor specific.

Regarding the study as a whole: In pre-infection memory, a portion of responding clones appeared, which suggested that cross-reactive memory joined. CD4+ clones that contracted lay mainly in CM and EM; CD8+ ones lay in EMRA.

The TCR comes from an adult woman who had mild COVID-19 (a few samples of this study predate the infection). Cell type and time point are not known. Sequenced material: PBMCs or a T cell subset sorted from them (not recorded which). The chain uses TRBV19 and TRBJ2-5; D remains unclear. CDR3 sequence (DNA): TGTGCCAGTAGTATAATTTGGGTCGCCCGTAGGTTGGAAGAGACCCAGTACTTC. It yields the protein CASSIIWVARRLEETQYF.